Following are 7 T cell receptor beta chains from one sample sequenced in a study. TCRdb itself ran the 5' RACE reads through MiXCR, one entry per CDR3 protein. The table records about 42,000 distinct CDR3 sequences, less than 25% of them present only once. The sorted Tregs were CD4+CD25+CD127-/low cells. The source material was Tregs sorted from blood. The receptor source for this set is a female donor with breast cancer.

This clonotype was picked up a small number of times. The chain is built from TRBV10-3 and TRBJ2-2, with D maybe TRBD1 (7 bases). There are 15 residues in the CDR3. CDR1 is ENHRY, CDR2 SYGVKD, per germline. Between the trimmed V and J ends, which lost 2 bases and 5 bases, there was a span of 12 bases. In DNA, the CDR3 is TGTGCCATCAGTGAGAAGGGGGCGGGGACCGGGGAGCTGTTTTTT. As protein: CAISEKGAGTGELFF.

V usage is TRBV9 and J usage is TRBJ2-1; D not resolved. From germline, CDR1 is SGDLS and CDR2 YYNGEE. The ends were cut back, 0 bases at V and 5 bases at J, with 6 bases in the middle. CDR3 length: 13 residues. CDR3 in amino acids: CASSVDRNNEQFF. CDR3 bases: TGTGCCAGCAGCGTAGATCGGAACAATGAGCAGTTCTTC.

This clonotype was seen ten or more times. This chain connects TRBV28 to TRBJ2-1; tentative D call: TRBD2 (5 bases). Germline loops: CDR1 MDHEN, CDR2 SYDVKM. The CDR3 loop spans 14 amino acids. V lost 7 bases and J lost 4, with 14 bases in between. The CDR3 DNA reads as TGTGCCAGCATGCTAGCTGCGTCATACAATGAGCAGTTCTTC. Its protein is CASMLAASYNEQFF. Full variable domain (rest looked up from reference TRBV28 and TRBJ2-1): DVKVTQSSRYLVKRTGEKVFLECVQDMDHENMFWYRQDPGLGLRLIYFSYDVKMKEKGDIPEGYSVSREKKERFSLILESASTNQTSMYLCASMLAASYNEQFFGPGTRLTVL.

This clonotype was picked up many times. V is TRBV4-2 and J is TRBJ2-7; D is perhaps TRBD2 (6 bases). With 0 bases removed from V and 3 bases from J, the gap between germline ends came to 12 bases. Germline V gene data show CDR1 as LGHNA and CDR2 as YNFKEQ. The CDR3 has 15 amino acids. CDR3 protein: CASSQEKLGLYEQYF. The DNA of the CDR3 is TGTGCCAGCAGCCAAGAGAAATTGGGACTCTACGAGCAGTACTTC.

The chain carries TRBV5-1 and TRBJ2-3; D perhaps matches TRBD1 (6 bases). The CDR3 runs to 14 residues. Deletions cut 3 bases from V and 3 bases from J, with 11 bases between. From germline, CDR1 is SGHRS and CDR2 YFSETQ. CDR3 region: CASSSGTRTDTQYF. Written as DNA, the CDR3 is TGCGCCAGCAGCTCGGGGACAAGGACAGATACGCAGTATTTT.

The rearrangement joins TRBV5-1 to TRBJ2-3; perhaps TRBD2 as D (5 bases). The CDR3 totals 14 residues. Trimming stripped 1 base from V and 2 bases from J, with 8 bases between. From germline, CDR1 is SGHRS and CDR2 YFSETQ. The CDR3 DNA follows: TGCGCCAGCAGCTTGTTCGGGATCACAGATACGCAGTATTTT. Protein sequence: CASSLFGITDTQYF. The complete variable domain, with remaining parts taken from reference TRBV5-1 and TRBJ2-3, reads KAGVTQTPRYLIKTRGQQVTLSCSPISGHRSVSWYQQTPGQGLQFLFEYFSETQRNKGNFPGRFSGRQFSNSRSEMNVSTLELGDSALYLCASSLFGITDTQYFGPGTRLTVL.

This clonotype has at least ten counts. V usage is TRBV4-1 and J usage is TRBJ1-2, with 10 positions matching TRBD1. The CDR3 is 15 amino acids. V shed 5 bases, J shed 3 bases, and the junction held 6 bases outside the gene matches. The germline gives CDR1 MGHRA, CDR2 YSYEKL. CDR3 DNA sequence: TGCGCCAGCAGCAACCGGGACAGGGGCGACTATGGCTACACCTTC. This sequence encodes CASSNRDRGDYGYTF.